These 10 T cell receptor beta chains originate from one sample sequenced in a study of shared clonotypes between healthy human individuals. Clones were sequenced by immunoSEQ multiplex PCR, and TCRdb holds only the in-frame ones, with some missing. The sample consists of around 2,100,000 clones, roughly 94% of them appearing once. Positive CCR7 selection of CD45RO-negative cells yielded the naive CD8 cells, and terminally differentiated effector memory CD45RA+ cells were excluded. Sequenced sample: naive CD8+ T cells sorted from blood. The source of these receptors is a man aged 18 to 30 in good health.

This clone came up a few times. The chain joins TRBV11-2 to TRBJ2-7, with no clear D. Trimming took 7 bases from V and 6 from J, leaving 16 bases between them. Germline CDR1 and CDR2: SGHAT and FQNNGV. This CDR3 has 13 amino acids. CDR3 region: CASTPAEVTEQYF. The CDR3 region has the DNA TGTGCCAGCACCCCCGCCGAGGTCACCGAGCAGTACTTC.

The rearrangement uses TRBV7-8 and TRBJ2-1; the D gene is possibly TRBD1 (6 bases). The CDR3 runs to 14 residues. Trimming took off 1 base at V and 8 bases at J, with 12 bases between the two ends. CDR1 is SGHVS and CDR2 is FQNEAQ in the germline V gene. In DNA, the CDR3 is TGTGCCAGCAGCTTAGTCCTCCCAGGGGATGAGCAGTTCTTC. It translates to CASSLVLPGDEQFF. The full variable domain, rest sourced from reference TRBV7-8 and TRBJ2-1, is GAGVSQSPRYKVAKRGQDVALRCDPISGHVSLFWYQQALGQGPEFLTYFQNEAQLDKSGLPSDRFFAERPEGSVSTLKIQRTQQEDSAVYLCASSLVLPGDEQFFGPGTRLTVL.

The gene calls are TRBV5-8 and TRBJ2-7; D is perhaps TRBD1 (6 bases). Trimming took off 4 bases at V and 0 bases at J, with 11 bases between the two ends. The CDR3 is made up of 14 amino acids. From germline, CDR1 is SGHTS and CDR2 YDEGEE. In DNA, the CDR3 is TGTGCCAGCAGCCCCAGACAGGCCTCCTACGAGCAGTACTTC. Translated: CASSPRQASYEQYF.

V usage is TRBV2 and J usage is TRBJ2-1; 7 nucleotides align to TRBD1. The CDR3 loop spans 19 amino acids. After removal of 0 bases from V and 12 bases from J, the junction contained 23 bases not matched to a gene. Germline lookup yields CDR1 SNHLY and CDR2 FYNNEI. Here the CDR3 DNA reads TGTGCCAGCAGTGAAGCAATCGGACCTGACAGGGTGTTCCGTAGGGGGCAGTTCTTC. This translates into CASSEAIGPDRVFRRGQFF.

The chain combines TRBV6-6 with TRBJ1-2, with TRBD1 matching over 8 bases. J was trimmed by 3 bases and V by 10 bases; bases with no gene match: 13. Germline V gene lookup returns CDR1 MNHNY and CDR2 SVGAGI (reference sequence). The CDR3 sequence is 15 residues long. CDR3 nucleotide sequence: TGTGCCATCACGACAGGGGAATGGTCGGACTATGGCTACACCTTC. Amino acid sequence: CAITTGEWSDYGYTF.

This clone was recorded only once. The chain carries TRBV6-5 and TRBJ1-2; D is possibly TRBD1 (5 bases). The CDR3 loop spans 13 amino acids. The germline CDR1 and CDR2 sequences are MNHEY and SVGAGI. With 2 bases removed from V and 9 bases from J, the gap between germline ends came to 13 bases. The CDR3 region is CASSYGGGRSYTF. CDR3 bases: TGTGCCAGCAGTTACGGCGGGGGTAGGAGCTACACCTTC.

This clone has just a few counts. V gene TRBV14 combines with J gene TRBJ1-2; 10 nucleotides agree with TRBD1. Trimming took 4 bases from V and 5 from J; bases not matched to a gene: 7. The CDR3 runs 15 residues. Germline CDR1 SGHDN, CDR2 FVKESK. This chain's CDR3 is CASSPSRDRGYGYTF. CDR3 DNA: TGTGCCAGCAGCCCGTCCCGGGACAGGGGTTATGGCTACACCTTC.

The chain carries TRBV23-1 and TRBJ2-7; D is ambiguous. TRBV23-1 is flagged as an ORF with uncertain function. V lost 6 bases, J lost 6 bases, and 18 bases lay in between. The CDR3 is 14 amino acids. The DNA of the CDR3 is TGCGCCAGCAGGTCGGACCCTACTCCGCGCGAGCAGTACTTC. This encodes CASRSDPTPREQYF.

This chain connects TRBV5-6 to TRBJ2-2; TRBD1 matches 9 bases. The CDR3 is made up of 16 amino acids. CDR1 SGHDT and CDR2 YYEEEE come from the germline V gene. With V trimmed by 0 bases and J by 4 bases, 4 bases remained unmatched. The CDR3 is CASSLAETGGTGELFF. The CDR3 DNA follows: TGTGCCAGCAGCTTGGCCGAGACAGGGGGCACCGGGGAGCTGTTTTTT.

The J gene is TRBJ1-2, the V gene TRBV29-1; 8 bases agree with TRBD1. The CDR3 length is 15 residues. Germline-derived CDR1 and CDR2 are SQVTM and ANQGSEA. V dropped 6 bases and J dropped 4; count of bases not matched to a gene: 13. The CDR3 DNA reads TGCAGCGTCGATCCGACAGGGGAAGGGCCCTATGGCTACACCTTC. Its translation is CSVDPTGEGPYGYTF.